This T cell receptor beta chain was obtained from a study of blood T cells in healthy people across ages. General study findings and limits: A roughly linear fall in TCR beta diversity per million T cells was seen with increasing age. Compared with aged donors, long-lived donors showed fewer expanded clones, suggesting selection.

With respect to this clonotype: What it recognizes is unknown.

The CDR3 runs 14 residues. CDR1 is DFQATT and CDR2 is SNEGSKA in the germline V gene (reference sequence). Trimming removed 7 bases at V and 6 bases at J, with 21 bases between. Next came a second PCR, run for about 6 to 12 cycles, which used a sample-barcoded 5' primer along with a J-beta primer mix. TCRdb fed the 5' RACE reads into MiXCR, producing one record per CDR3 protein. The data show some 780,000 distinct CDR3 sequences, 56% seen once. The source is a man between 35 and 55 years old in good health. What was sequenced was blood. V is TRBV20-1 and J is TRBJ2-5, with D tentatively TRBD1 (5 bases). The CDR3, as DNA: TGCAGTGGACTGACGATGTGGGGCAACAAGACCCAGTACTTC. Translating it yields CSGLTMWGNKTQYF.